This TCR beta chain was found in a study of T cells in Graves' hyperthyroidism and ophthalmopathy. Diagnoses used clinical symptoms, serum thyroxine and TRAb, thyroid ultrasound and orbital computed tomography. This clonotype was counted a few times. Regions amplified from RNA transcripts were the TCR beta CDR3 regions. The primer set for the first-round RT-PCR of the TCR CDR3 was HTBI. TCRdb analysed the multiplex PCR reads with MiXCR anew, one entry per CDR3 protein. The data hold about 590,000 distinct CDR3 sequences, with roughly 14% observed a single time. The CDR3 is 16 residues long. CDR1 and CDR2 (germline): MNHNY, SVGAGI (reference sequence). Trimming left V 0 bases short and J 0 bases short, with 12 bases between.

The specimen was blood. The V gene is TRBV6-6, the J gene TRBJ2-7; the D call may be TRBD1 or TRBD2 (5 bases each). The TCR was taken from a woman aged 25 to 45 with Graves' hyperthyroidism. CDR3 sequence: CASSYSTGTGSYEQYF. DNA of the CDR3: TGTGCCAGCAGTTACTCCACCGGGACGGGCTCCTACGAGCAGTACTTC.